The sequence of this T cell receptor beta chain was determined in a study of T cell responses to AZD1222 COVID-19 vaccine. The CDR3 is 14 residues long. Germline loops: CDR1 SNHLY, CDR2 FYNNEI. Unmatched junction bases numbered 6, after V lost 5 bases and J lost 4 bases. Profiling relied on immunoSEQ multiplex PCR, and the TCRdb table lists in-frame clones only, not all of them. The table has 100,000 to 150,000 clones, more than 80% seen once. The receptor comes from an adult who received the AZD1222 COVID-19 vaccine. The specimen comprised peripheral blood, sampled 28 days after the second AZD1222 dose. The rearrangement joins TRBV2 to TRBJ2-7, with 9 bases aligning to TRBD1. For the CDR3, the DNA is TGTGCCAGCAGTCTGGGACAGGGATGGTACGAGCAGTACTTC. Its translation is CASSLGQGWYEQYF. Complete variable domain (other parts from reference TRBV2 and TRBJ2-7): EPEVTQTPSHQVTQMGQEVILRCVPISNHLYFYWYRQILGQKVEFLVSFYNNEISEKSEIFDDQFSVERPDGSNFTLKIRSTKLEDSAMYFCASSLGQGWYEQYFGPGTRLTVT.